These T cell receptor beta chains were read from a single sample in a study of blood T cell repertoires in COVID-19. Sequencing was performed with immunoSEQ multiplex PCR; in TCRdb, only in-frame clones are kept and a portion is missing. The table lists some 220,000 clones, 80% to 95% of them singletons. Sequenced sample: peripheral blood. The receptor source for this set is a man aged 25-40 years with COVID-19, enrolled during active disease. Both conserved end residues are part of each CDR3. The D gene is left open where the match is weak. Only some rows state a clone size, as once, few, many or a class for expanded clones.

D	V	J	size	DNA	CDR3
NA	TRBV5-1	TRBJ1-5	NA	TGCGCCAGCACCCTCCATTTCCCTGCAGGGGCGGTGAGGAGCAATCAGCCCCAGCATTTT	CASTLHFPAGAVRSNQPQHF
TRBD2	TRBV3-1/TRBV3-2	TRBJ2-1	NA	TGTGCCAGCAGCCGCGGACTAGCGGGGGGGAAAAACAATGAGCAGTTCTTC	CASSRGLAGGKNNEQFF
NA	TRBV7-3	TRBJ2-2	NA	TGTGCCAGCAGCTTAAGTCCGATCGGGAAGACCGGGGAGCTGTTTTTT	CASSLSPIGKTGELFF
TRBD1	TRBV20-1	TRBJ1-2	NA	TGCAGTGCAAACAGGGGGGGTGGCTACACCTTC	CSANRGGGYTF
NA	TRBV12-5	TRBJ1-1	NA	TGTGCTAGTGTTACCGGGACTGAAGCTTTCTTT	CASVTGTEAFF
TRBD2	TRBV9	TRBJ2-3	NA	TGTGCCAGCAGCGTAGGTCTAGCGGCGACCACAGATACGCAGTATTTT	CASSVGLAATTDTQYF
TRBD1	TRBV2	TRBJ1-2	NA	TGTGCCAGCAGTGACTCTTTACAGGGGGTCTATGGCTACACCTTC	CASSDSLQGVYGYTF
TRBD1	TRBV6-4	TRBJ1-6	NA	TGTGCCACCGTACAGGGGATAGATAATTCACCCCTCCACTTT	CATVQGIDNSPLHF
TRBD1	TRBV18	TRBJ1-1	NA	TGTGCCAGCTCACCACTCGACAGGGGGCTTATGAACACTGAAGCTTTCTTT	CASSPLDRGLMNTEAFF
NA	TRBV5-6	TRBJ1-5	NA	TGTGCCAGCAGCTTGGTGGGGGGGGTCGGACAGCCCCAGCATTTT	CASSLVGGVGQPQHF
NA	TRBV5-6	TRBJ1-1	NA	TGTGCCAGCAGCTTGGACAGGTCGAACACTGAAGCTTTCTTT	CASSLDRSNTEAFF
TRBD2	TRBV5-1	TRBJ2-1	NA	TGCGCCAGCAGCTATAGCGGGGGCTCCTACAATGAGCAGTTCTTC	CASSYSGGSYNEQFF
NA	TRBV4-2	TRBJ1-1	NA	TGTGCCAGCAGCCGGGGGGGACGGAGGAACACTGAAGCTTTCTTT	CASSRGGRRNTEAFF
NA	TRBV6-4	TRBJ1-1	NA	TGTGCCAGCAGTGAGTCCAGGGATAACACTGAAGCTTTCTTT	CASSESRDNTEAFF
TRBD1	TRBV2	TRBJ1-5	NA	TGTGCCAGCAGGGGGGACAGGGGGCTTAATCGGCCCCAGCATTTT	CASRGDRGLNRPQHF
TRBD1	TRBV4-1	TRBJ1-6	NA	TGCGCCAGCAGCCAAAAGACAGGGGTGAATTCACCCCTCCACTTT	CASSQKTGVNSPLHF
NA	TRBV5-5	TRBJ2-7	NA	TGTGCCAGCAGCTCGCAGGGCACTACCTACGAGCAGTACTTC	CASSSQGTTYEQYF
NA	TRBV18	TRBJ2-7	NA	TGTGCCAGCTCACCAGGGGAGGTGGGTGTTGTTTACGAGCAGTACTTC	CASSPGEVGVVYEQYF
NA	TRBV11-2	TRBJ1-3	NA	TGTGCCAGCAGCTTAGTTCGGGACTGGAGATTTCGCTCTGGAAACACCATATATTTT	CASSLVRDWRFRSGNTIYF
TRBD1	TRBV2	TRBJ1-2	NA	TGTGCCAGCAGCGAACTGGGACAGGGGACAGGGGGCTACACCTTC	CASSELGQGTGGYTF
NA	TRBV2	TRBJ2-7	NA	TGTGCCAGCAGTGAGCTAGCAAGAAACGAGCAGTACTTC	CASSELARNEQYF
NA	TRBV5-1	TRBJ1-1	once	TGCGCCAGCAGCATAGGAGAGGACACTGAAGCTTTCTTT	CASSIGEDTEAFF
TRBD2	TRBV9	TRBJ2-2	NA	TGTGCCAGCAGCGTAGCTAGCGGGGGGAACACCGGGGAGCTGTTTTTT	CASSVASGGNTGELFF
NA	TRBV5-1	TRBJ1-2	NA	TGCGCCAGCAGCTTGGAGTCAGGGATGATTGGCTACACCTTC	CASSLESGMIGYTF
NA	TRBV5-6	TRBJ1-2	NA	TGTGCCAGCAGCCCGGGTCTCTATGGCTACACCTTC	CASSPGLYGYTF
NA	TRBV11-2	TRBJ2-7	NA	TGTGCCAGCAGCCTCTCTGGGGGCCGGGAGCAGTACTTC	CASSLSGGREQYF
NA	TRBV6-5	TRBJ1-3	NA	TGTGCCAGCAGTTACTATGGCAACTCTGGAAACACCATATATTTT	CASSYYGNSGNTIYF
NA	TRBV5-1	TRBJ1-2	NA	TGCGCCAGCAGCTCCGCCCCGGGTGGACAGAAAAATGGCTACACCTTC	CASSSAPGGQKNGYTF
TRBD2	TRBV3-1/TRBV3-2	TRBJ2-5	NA	TGTGCCAGCGCAGCCGTTGGACTAGCGGCCCAAGAGACCCAGTACTTC	CASAAVGLAAQETQYF
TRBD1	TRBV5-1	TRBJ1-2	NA	TGCGCCAGCAGCTTGGCGGGACAGGCACAGACAGGGGATGGCTACACCTTC	CASSLAGQAQTGDGYTF
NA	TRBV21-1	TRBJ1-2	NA	TGTGCCAGCACCTCGTTAATCCAGGATAACTATGGCTACACCTTC	CASTSLIQDNYGYTF
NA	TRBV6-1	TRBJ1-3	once	TGTGCCAGCAGTGAAGCGCGGGTAGCTGGAAACACCATATATTTT	CASSEARVAGNTIYF
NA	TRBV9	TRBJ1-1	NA	TGTGCCAGCAGCGCCCTCCTACAGGGAGGGACTGAAGCTTTCTTT	CASSALLQGGTEAFF